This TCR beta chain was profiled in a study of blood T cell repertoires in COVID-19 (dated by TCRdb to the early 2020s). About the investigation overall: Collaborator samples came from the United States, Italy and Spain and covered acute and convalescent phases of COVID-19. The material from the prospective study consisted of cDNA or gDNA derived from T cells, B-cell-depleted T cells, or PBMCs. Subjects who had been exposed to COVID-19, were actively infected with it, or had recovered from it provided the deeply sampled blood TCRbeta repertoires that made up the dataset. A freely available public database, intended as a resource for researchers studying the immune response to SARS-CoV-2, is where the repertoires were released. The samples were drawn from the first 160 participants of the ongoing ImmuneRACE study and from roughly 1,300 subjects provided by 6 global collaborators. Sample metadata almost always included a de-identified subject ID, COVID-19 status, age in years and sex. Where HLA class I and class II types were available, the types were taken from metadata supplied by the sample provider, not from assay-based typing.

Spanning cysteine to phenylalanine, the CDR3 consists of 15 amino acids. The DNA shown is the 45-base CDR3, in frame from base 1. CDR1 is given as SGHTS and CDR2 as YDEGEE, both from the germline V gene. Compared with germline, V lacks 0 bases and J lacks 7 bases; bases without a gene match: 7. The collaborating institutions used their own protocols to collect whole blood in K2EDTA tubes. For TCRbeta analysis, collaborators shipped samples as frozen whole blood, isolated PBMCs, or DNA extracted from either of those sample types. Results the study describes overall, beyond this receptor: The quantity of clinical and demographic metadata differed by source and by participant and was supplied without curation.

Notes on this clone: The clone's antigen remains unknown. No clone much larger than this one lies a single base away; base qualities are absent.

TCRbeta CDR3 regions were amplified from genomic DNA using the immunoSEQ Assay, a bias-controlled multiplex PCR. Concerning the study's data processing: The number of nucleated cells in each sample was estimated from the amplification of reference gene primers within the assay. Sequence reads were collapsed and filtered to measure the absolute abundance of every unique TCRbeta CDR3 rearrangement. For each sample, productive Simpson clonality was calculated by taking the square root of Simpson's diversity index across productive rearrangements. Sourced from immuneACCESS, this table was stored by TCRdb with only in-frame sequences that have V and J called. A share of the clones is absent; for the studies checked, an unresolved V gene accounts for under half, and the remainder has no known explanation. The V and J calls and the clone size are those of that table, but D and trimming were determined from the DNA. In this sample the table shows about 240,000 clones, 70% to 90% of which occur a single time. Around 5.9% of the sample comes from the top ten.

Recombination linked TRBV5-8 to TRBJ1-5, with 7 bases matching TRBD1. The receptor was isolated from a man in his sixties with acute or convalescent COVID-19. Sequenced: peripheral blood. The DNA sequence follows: TGTGCCAGCAGCTTGGGACAGGGTTGGGACCAGCCCCAGCATTTT. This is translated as CASSLGQGWDQPQHF.